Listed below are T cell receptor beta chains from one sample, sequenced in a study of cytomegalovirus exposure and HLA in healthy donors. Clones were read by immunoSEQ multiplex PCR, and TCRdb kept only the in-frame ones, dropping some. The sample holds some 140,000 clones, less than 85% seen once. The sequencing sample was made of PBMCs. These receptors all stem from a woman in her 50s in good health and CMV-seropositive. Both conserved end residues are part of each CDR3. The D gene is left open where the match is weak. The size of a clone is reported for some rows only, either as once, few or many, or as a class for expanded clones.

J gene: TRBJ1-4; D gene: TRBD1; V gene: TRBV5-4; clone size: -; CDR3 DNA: TGTGCCAGCAGGAGGGGGCTTGATGAAAAACTGTTTTTT; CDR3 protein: CASRRGLDEKLFF
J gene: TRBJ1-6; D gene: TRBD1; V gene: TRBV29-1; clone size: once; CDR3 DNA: TGCAGCGCAAGACAGGGGGTTGGAAATTCACCCCTCCACTTT; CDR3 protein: CSARQGVGNSPLHF
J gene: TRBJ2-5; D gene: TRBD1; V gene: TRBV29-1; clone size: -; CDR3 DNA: TGCAGCGTTGTAGGGACAGGGCAAGAGACCCAGTACTTC; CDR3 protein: CSVVGTGQETQYF
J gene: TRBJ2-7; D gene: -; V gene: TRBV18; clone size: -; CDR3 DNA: TGTGCCAGCTCACCACCGATACCACTTAGCGAGCAGTACTTC; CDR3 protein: CASSPPIPLSEQYF
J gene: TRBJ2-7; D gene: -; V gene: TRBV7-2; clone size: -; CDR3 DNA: TGTGCCAGCAGCTTACATGACAGAGGTTACGAGCAGTACTTC; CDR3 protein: CASSLHDRGYEQYF
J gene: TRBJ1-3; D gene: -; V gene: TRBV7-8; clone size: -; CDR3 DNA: TGTGCCAGCAGCCCTAGGCCCAGGGACTCTGGAAACACCATATATTTT; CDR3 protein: CASSPRPRDSGNTIYF
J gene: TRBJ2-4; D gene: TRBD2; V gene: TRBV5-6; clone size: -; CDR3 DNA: TGTGCCAGCAGCTTGGCCCAGGCGGGGGACATTCAGTACTTC; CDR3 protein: CASSLAQAGDIQYF
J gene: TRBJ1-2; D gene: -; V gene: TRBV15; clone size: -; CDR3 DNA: TGTGCCACCAGCGTACAGGGTCAAGGCGGCTACACCTTC; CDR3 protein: CATSVQGQGGYTF
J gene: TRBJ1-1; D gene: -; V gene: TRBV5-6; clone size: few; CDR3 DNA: TGTGCCAGCAGCTACTCGGGGAACACTGAAGCTTTCTTT; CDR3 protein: CASSYSGNTEAFF
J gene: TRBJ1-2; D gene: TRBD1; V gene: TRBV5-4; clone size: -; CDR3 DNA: TGTGCCAGCAGCTTGGGGGAAGGGGGCAACTATGGCTACACCTTC; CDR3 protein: CASSLGEGGNYGYTF
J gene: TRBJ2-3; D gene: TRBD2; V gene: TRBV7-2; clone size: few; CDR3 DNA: TGTGCCAGCAGCTTCACTAGCGGGGGTACAGATACGCAGTATTTT; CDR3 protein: CASSFTSGGTDTQYF
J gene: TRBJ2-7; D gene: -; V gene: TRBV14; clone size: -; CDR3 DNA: TGTGCCAGCAGCCAAGAACAGCTGATCGACGAGCAGTACTTC; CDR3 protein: CASSQEQLIDEQYF
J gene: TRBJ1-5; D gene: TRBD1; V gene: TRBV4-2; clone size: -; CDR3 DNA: TGTGCCAGCAGCCAAGGTGGACAGGCTCATCATCAGCCCCAGCATTTT; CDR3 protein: CASSQGGQAHHQPQHF
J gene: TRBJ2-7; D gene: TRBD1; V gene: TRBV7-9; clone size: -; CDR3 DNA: TGTGCCAGCAGCGAGGGACAGGCCTCGGGCTCCTACGAGCAGTACTTC; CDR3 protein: CASSEGQASGSYEQYF
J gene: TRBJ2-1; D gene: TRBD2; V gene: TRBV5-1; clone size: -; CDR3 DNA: TGCGCCAGCAGCTTGGTAGCGGGGGGCATGCCTCTTGTGGGGTTCTTC; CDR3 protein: CASSLVAGGMPLVGFF
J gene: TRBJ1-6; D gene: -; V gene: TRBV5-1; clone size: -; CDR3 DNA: TGCGCCAGCAGCCCGGTACGGGGTGGGATCGATAATTCACCCCTCCACTTT; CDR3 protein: CASSPVRGGIDNSPLHF
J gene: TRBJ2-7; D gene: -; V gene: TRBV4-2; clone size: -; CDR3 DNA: TGTGCCAGCAGCCAAGCCCCGGGGATGACCTACGAGCAGTACTTC; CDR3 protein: CASSQAPGMTYEQYF
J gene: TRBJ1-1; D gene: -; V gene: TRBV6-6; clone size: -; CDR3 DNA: TGCGCCAGCAGTTCCTCAAGGACAGCCATGAACACTGAAGCTTTCTTT; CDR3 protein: CASSSSRTAMNTEAFF
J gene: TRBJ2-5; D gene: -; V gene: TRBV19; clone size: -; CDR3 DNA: TGTGCCAGTAGTATATCGGGACCCCCGGGCGGGGAGAAGACCCAGTACTTC; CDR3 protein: CASSISGPPGGEKTQYF
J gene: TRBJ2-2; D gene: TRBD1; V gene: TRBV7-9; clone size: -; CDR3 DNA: TGTGCCAGCAGCTCAAGGCGGGACAGGGCGCGGGAGGAGCTGTTTTTT; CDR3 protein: CASSSRRDRAREELFF
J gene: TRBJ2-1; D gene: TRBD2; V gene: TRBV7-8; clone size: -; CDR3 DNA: TGTGCCAGCGACCCCGGGACTAGCGGTACTGAGCAGTTCTTC; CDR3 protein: CASDPGTSGTEQFF
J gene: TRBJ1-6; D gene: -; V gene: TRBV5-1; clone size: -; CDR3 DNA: TGCGCCAGCAGCTTGGAAGTCGGGGTTAGATCACCCCTCCACTTT; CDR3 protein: CASSLEVGVRSPLHF
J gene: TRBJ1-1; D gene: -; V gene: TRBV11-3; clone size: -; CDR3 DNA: TGTGCCAGCAGCTTAACAGCCCAAGCGGGGGACACTGAAGCTTTCTTT; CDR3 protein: CASSLTAQAGDTEAFF
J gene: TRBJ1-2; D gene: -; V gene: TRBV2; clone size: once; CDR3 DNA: TGTGCCAGCAGTGAACAGGGCCGGGACTATGGCTACACCTTC; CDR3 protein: CASSEQGRDYGYTF
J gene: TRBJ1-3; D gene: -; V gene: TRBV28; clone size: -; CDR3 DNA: TGTGCCAGCAGACAGCCAGACAGCTCCTTGGAAAACACCATATATTTT; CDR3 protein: CASRQPDSSLENTIYF
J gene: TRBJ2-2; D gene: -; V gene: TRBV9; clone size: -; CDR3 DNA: TGTGCCAGCAGCGCGAGGGGGGGGACCGGGGAGCTGTTTTTT; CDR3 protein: CASSARGGTGELFF
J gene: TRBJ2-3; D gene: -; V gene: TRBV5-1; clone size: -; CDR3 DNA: TGCGCCAGCACCCGGGACTCCAACTCCCCCCAGGATACGCAGTATTTT; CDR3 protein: CASTRDSNSPQDTQYF
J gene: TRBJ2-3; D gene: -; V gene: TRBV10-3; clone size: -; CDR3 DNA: TGTGCCATCAGGTTCGGGGTGGGCACAGATACGCAGTATTTT; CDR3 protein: CAIRFGVGTDTQYF
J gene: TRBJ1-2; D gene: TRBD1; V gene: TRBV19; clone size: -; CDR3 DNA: TGTGCCAGTAGTATAGATCCCCCGACAGGGCGCTTATATGGCTACACCTTC; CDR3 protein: CASSIDPPTGRLYGYTF
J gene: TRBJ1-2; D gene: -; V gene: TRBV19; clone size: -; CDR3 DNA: TGTGCCAGCTCTGACAGGAGTTATGGCTACACCTTC; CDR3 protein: CASSDRSYGYTF
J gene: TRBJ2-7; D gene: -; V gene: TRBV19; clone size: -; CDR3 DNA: TGTGCCAGTAGTATAGAAGCCCACAGCTACGAGCAGTACTTC; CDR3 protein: CASSIEAHSYEQYF
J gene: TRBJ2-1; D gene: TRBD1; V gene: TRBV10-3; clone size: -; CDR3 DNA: TGTGCCATCAGTGAGTCCACAGGGGGCGGCCGCAATGAGCAGTTCTTC; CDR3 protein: CAISESTGGGRNEQFF
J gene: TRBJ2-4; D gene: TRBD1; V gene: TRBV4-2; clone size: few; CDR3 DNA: TGTGCCAGCAGGGGATGGACAGGGAAGGAAAACATTCAGTACTTC; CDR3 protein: CASRGWTGKENIQYF
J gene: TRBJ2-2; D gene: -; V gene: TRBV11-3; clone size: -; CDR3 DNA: TGTGCCAGCAGTCGGACAGTTCGCGGGGAGCTGTTTTTT; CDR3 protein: CASSRTVRGELFF
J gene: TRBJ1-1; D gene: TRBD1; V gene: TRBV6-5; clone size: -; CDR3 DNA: TGTGCCAGCATTGGGACAGGGGGCGCGGCGGCTGAAGCTTTCTTT; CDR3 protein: CASIGTGGAAAEAFF
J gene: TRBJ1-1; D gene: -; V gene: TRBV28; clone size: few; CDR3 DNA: TGTGCCAGCAGTTTTCAGCGAACTAAAGCTTTCTTT; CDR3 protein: CASSFQRTKAFF
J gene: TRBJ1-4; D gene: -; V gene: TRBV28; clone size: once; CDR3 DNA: TGTGCCAGCAGTTTTAGGGGGGGCGCGGGTAATGAAAAACTGTTTTTT; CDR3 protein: CASSFRGGAGNEKLFF
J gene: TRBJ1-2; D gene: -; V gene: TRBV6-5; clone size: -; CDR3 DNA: TGTGCCAGCAGTTACACCCAGGGGAACTATGGCTACACCTTC; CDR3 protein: CASSYTQGNYGYTF
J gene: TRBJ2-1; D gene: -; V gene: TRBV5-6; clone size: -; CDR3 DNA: TGTGCCAGCAGTAGGACTCCCAATGAGCAGTTCTTC; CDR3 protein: CASSRTPNEQFF
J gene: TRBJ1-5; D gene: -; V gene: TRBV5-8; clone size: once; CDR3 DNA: TGTGCCAGCAGCTTCTGGTCGCGGGCGGATTACAATCAGCCCCAGCATTTT; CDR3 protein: CASSFWSRADYNQPQHF
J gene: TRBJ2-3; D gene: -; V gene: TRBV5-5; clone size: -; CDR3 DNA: TGTGCCAGCAGCTTTAGCCCCGGGGCAGATACGCAGTATTTT; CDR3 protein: CASSFSPGADTQYF
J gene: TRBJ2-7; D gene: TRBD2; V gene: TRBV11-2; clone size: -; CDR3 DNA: TGTGCCAGCAGTACCGGGGGGTCCTACGAGCAGTACTTC; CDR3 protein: CASSTGGSYEQYF
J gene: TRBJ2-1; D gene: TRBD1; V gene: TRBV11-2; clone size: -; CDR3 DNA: TGTGCCAGCAGCTTAGGCGCGGGACAGGAGTACAATGAGCAGTTCTTC; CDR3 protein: CASSLGAGQEYNEQFF
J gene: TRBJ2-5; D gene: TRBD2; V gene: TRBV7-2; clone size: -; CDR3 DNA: TGTGCCAGCAGCTTACTGCGGGGGGAAGAGACCCAGTACTTC; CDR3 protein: CASSLLRGEETQYF
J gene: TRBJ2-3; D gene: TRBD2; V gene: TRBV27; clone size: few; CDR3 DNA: TGTGCCAGCAGGGATCCTACCCCAACTAGCGGGGTGAGCACAGATACGCAGTATTTT; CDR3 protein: CASRDPTPTSGVSTDTQYF
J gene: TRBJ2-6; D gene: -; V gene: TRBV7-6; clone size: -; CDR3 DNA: TGTGCCAGCAGCTTAGAGTGGGCAGGACTAAGCTCTGGGGCCAACGTCCTGACTTTC; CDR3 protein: CASSLEWAGLSSGANVLTF
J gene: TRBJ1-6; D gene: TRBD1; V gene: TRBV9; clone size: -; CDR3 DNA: TGTGCCAGCAGCCCGACAGGGATCTCTGATAATTCACCCCTCCACTTT; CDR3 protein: CASSPTGISDNSPLHF
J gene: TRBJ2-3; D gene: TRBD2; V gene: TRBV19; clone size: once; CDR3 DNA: TGTGCCAGTAGTAGACTAGCGGACCTCACAGATACGCAGTATTTT; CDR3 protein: CASSRLADLTDTQYF
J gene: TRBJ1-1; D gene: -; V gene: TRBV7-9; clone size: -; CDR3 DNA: TGTGCCAGCAAGCTAACGGGGAACACTGAAGCTTTCTTT; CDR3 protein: CASKLTGNTEAFF
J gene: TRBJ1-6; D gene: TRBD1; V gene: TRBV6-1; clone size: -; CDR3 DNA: TGTGCCAGCACTTCGGACAGGGGCTTTTCACCCCTCCACTTT; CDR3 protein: CASTSDRGFSPLHF
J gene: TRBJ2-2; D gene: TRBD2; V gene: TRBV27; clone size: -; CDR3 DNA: TGTGCCAGTACGGAGCGGGGGGGGGCCCCCGGGGAGCTGTTTTTT; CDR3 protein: CASTERGGAPGELFF